The 30 T cell receptor beta chains listed next were all sequenced from one sample in a study of human T cells and chemical hapten exposure. Time point given: pre-sensitization, week 0. As to treatment: therapeutic diphenylcyclopropenone sensitization with weekly scalp DPC. TCRdb independently ran MiXCR on the RACE reads; one entry per CDR3 protein. The table lists tens of thousands of distinct CDR3 sequences, approximately 7.6% of them singletons. The sequencing used whole blood, collected in connection with sensitization to the hapten diphenylcyclopropenone (DPC). The receptors stem from a woman between 50 and 59 years old with alopecia areata. Some clones in this sample may be carry-over from other donors' samples.

V usage is TRBV12-3 or TRBV12-4 and J usage is TRBJ2-1; tentative D call: TRBD2 (6 bases). Between the trimmed V and J ends, which lost 5 bases and 15 bases, there was a span of 14 bases. The CDR3 extends over 11 amino acids. The CDR3 protein is CASSPGLLTFF. The CDR3 nucleotides read TGTGCCAGCAGTCCCGGACTACTGACGTTCTTC.

V usage is TRBV6-2 or TRBV6-3 and J usage is TRBJ1-5; D call uncertain. The CDR3 is 14 amino acids. The ends were cut back, 8 bases at V and 3 bases at J, with 14 bases in the middle. Germline assignment: CDR1 MNHEY and CDR2 SVGEGT. CDR3: CASGGQRTNQPQHF. The CDR3 region has the DNA TGTGCCAGCGGAGGGCAGCGGACCAATCAGCCCCAGCATTTT.

This clonotype came up many times. J is TRBJ2-2 and V is TRBV21-1; TRBD1 reflects the table's D call only, with no check against the DNA. TRBV21-1 is a known pseudogene. This CDR3 has 18 residues. The CDR3 sequence: CASSYRGMILAGTGELFF. The CDR3 DNA reads as TGTGCCAGCAGTTACAGGGGGATGATCCTCGCAGGCACCGGGGAGCTGTTTTTT.

This chain connects TRBV19 to TRBJ2-2; 7 bases are shared with TRBD2. This CDR3 has 17 residues. The V segment lost 0 bases and the J segment 4 bases; nucleotides outside the gene matches: 8. Germline CDR1 LNHDA, CDR2 SQIVND (reference sequence). The CDR3 sequence: CASSIDRPSGFTGELFF. The CDR3 DNA is TGTGCCAGTAGTATAGATCGCCCTAGCGGTTTCACCGGGGAGCTGTTTTTT.

This clonotype was seen ten or more times. The V gene is TRBV7-9, the J gene TRBJ1-1; no firm D call. V was shortened by 4 bases and J by 5 bases, with 14 bases between the two germline ends. Germline CDR1 SEHNR, CDR2 FQNEAQ (reference sequence). This CDR3 comprises 14 residues. CDR3 sequence: CASSSREGGTEAFF. The CDR3 DNA sequence: TGTGCCAGCAGCTCAAGGGAAGGTGGGACTGAAGCTTTCTTT.

This clonotype showed up many times. CDR3 sequence reads: CASSAGQGYNEQFF. The CDR3 nucleotides read TGTGCCAGCAGCGCGGGACAGGGCTACAATGAGCAGTTCTTC. V and J are TRBV11-2 and TRBJ2-1, with TRBD1 matching 9 bases. Germline V lookup: CDR1 SGHAT, CDR2 FQNNGV. V shed 5 bases and J 3 bases; nucleotides not matched to a gene: 2. This CDR3 comprises 14 residues.

This clonotype showed up just a few times. The chain couples TRBV27 to TRBJ2-5; D could derive from TRBD1 or TRBD2 (5 bases each). Germline V gene sequence: CDR1 MNHEY, CDR2 SMNVEV (reference sequence). Trimming stripped 5 bases from V and 5 bases from J, with 18 bases between. The CDR3 sequence is 15 residues long. The CDR3 is CASSPRLGEWETQYF. Written as DNA, the CDR3 is TGTGCCAGCAGTCCCCGGTTGGGGGAGTGGGAGACCCAGTACTTC.

This clonotype occurred a few times. This chain connects TRBV11-2 to TRBJ2-5; D ambiguous. Trimming stripped 0 bases from V and 5 bases from J, with 13 bases between. The CDR3 covers 15 residues. The V gene's germline CDR1 is SGHAT and CDR2 FQNNGV. The CDR3 here is CASSLDPRRFETQYF. CDR3 nucleotide sequence: TGTGCCAGCAGCTTAGATCCTCGCCGATTCGAGACCCAGTACTTC. Looking up the rest from reference TRBV11-2 and TRBJ2-5 gives the full variable domain: EAGVAQSPRYKIIEKRQSVAFWCNPISGHATLYWYQQILGQGPKLLIQFQNNGVVDDSQLPKDRFSAERLKGVDSTLKIQPAKLEDSAVYLCASSLDPRRFETQYFGPGTRLLVL.

Comment on this clonotype: A much larger clone differs from this one at a single base, so this may be a read error. This chain links TRBV3-1 with TRBJ1-2, with D possibly matching TRBD1 (5 bases). The length of the CDR3 is 15 residues. CDR1 is LGHDT and CDR2 is YNNKEL in the germline V gene (reference sequence). Trimming left V 1 base short and J 0 bases short, with 9 bases between. CDR3 sequence (DNA): TGTGCCAGCAGCCAAGGCAGGGAGACTAACTATGGCTACACCTTC. Amino acid sequence: CASSQGRETNYGYTF.

This clonotype was found many times. The chain carries TRBV4-3 and TRBJ2-3; D may be TRBD1 or TRBD2 (5 bases each). Germline V CDR1 and CDR2: LGHNA, YSLEER. Deletions cut 0 bases from V and 4 bases from J, with 14 bases between. There are 16 residues in the CDR3. The CDR3 region is CASSQDVAGRADTQYF. The CDR3 nucleotides are TGCGCCAGCAGCCAAGATGTAGCAGGGCGGGCAGATACGCAGTATTTT.

This clonotype occurred a few times. V and J are TRBV7-3 and TRBJ2-5, with TRBD1 matching over 10 bases. This CDR3 spans 14 amino acids. J lost 7 bases, V lost 4 bases, and 6 bases had no gene match. In germline, CDR1 is SGHTA, CDR2 FQGTGA. CDR3 amino acids: CASSSRQGAGTQYF. As DNA, the CDR3 is TGTGCCAGCAGCTCAAGACAGGGGGCAGGGACCCAGTACTTC. Variable domain in full (rest from reference TRBV7-3 and TRBJ2-5): GAGVSQTPSNKVTEKGKYVELRCDPISGHTALYWYRQSLGQGPEFLIYFQGTGAADDSGLPNDRFFAVRPEGSVSTLKIQRTERGDSAVYLCASSSRQGAGTQYFGPGTRLLVL.

This clonotype was seen ten or more times. This chain uses TRBV27 with TRBJ2-1; 11 nucleotides agree with TRBD2. The CDR3 length is 15 residues. Germline assignment: CDR1 MNHEY and CDR2 SMNVEV (reference sequence). Germline trimming cut 4 bases from V and 6 bases from J; bases unmatched to any gene: 5. The CDR3 sequence: CASSSTSGRPNEQFF. CDR3 sequence (DNA): TGTGCCAGCAGTTCAACTAGCGGGAGACCCAATGAGCAGTTCTTC.

The table lists this clonotype with many counts. The rearrangement joins TRBV7-8 to TRBJ1-2, with D maybe TRBD1 (5 bases). Germline values: CDR1 SGHVS, CDR2 FQNEAQ. V was cut by 2 bases and J by 4 bases, with 14 bases left in between. This CDR3 has 15 residues. This chain's CDR3 is CASSLREGNPYGYTF. In DNA, the CDR3 is TGTGCCAGCAGCTTAAGGGAGGGGAACCCCTATGGCTACACCTTC.

The rearrangement joins TRBV6-6 to TRBJ2-3; possible D gene TRBD1, 6 bases. This CDR3 comprises 14 residues. V gave up 6 bases and J gave up 4 bases, with 14 bases separating them. The germline V gene encodes CDR1 MNHNY and CDR2 SVGAGI (reference sequence). The CDR3 region is CASRGAPLSDTQYF. Written as DNA, the CDR3 is TGTGCCAGCAGGGGGGCGCCATTATCAGATACGCAGTATTTT.

Many counts were recorded for this clonotype. This chain uses TRBV27 with TRBJ2-6; D remains unclear. CDR3 length: 14 amino acids. From germline, CDR1 is MNHEY and CDR2 SMNVEV (reference sequence). Trimming took 2 bases from V and 2 from J, leaving 4 bases between them. The CDR3 coding sequence is TGTGCCAGCAGTTTAACACCTGGGGCCAACGTCCTGACTTTC. Encoded protein: CASSLTPGANVLTF.

V gene TRBV3-1 combines with J gene TRBJ2-3; D is unresolved. The CDR3 length is 13 residues. The V and J ends lost 4 bases and 6 bases respectively, with 11 bases between them. CDR1 and CDR2 from the germline V gene are LGHDT and YNNKEL (reference sequence). The CDR3 nucleotides read TGTGCCAGCAGCCGCACCCTTAAGGATACGCAGTATTTT. This translates into CASSRTLKDTQYF.

This clonotype was recorded many times. This chain's CDR3 is CASTPTWGPDQPQHF. CDR3 sequence (DNA): TGTGCCAGCACCCCGACATGGGGCCCAGATCAGCCCCAGCATTTT. This chain connects TRBV3-1 to TRBJ1-5; the D gene is possibly TRBD1 (5 bases). The length of the CDR3 is 15 residues. Trimming cost V 7 bases and J 5 bases, with 18 bases left between them. Germline CDR1 LGHDT, CDR2 YNNKEL (reference sequence).

This clonotype was observed many times. The chain carries TRBV12-3 or TRBV12-4 and TRBJ2-3, with TRBD2 identical over 10 bases. The CDR3 runs 15 residues. Trimming at V came to 7 bases and at J to 4 bases, leaving 8 bases not matched to a gene. In nucleotides, the CDR3 is TGTGCCAGCACCACGGGACTAGCGTTTGCAGATACGCAGTATTTT. Translation: CASTTGLAFADTQYF.

The chain carries TRBV20-1 and TRBJ2-6, with 11 bases matching TRBD1. Trimming took 3 bases from V and 2 from J; bases not matched to a gene: 3. This CDR3 has 16 amino acids. Germline values: CDR1 DFQATT, CDR2 SNEGSKA (reference sequence). Written as DNA, the CDR3 is TGCAGTGCTAGCGGACAGGGGGCGACTGGGGCCAACGTCCTGACTTTC. It is translated as CSASGQGATGANVLTF.

This clonotype has ten or more counts. The chain carries TRBV5-1 and TRBJ1-1, with 12 bases that match TRBD1. Germline lookup yields CDR1 SGHRS and CDR2 YFSETQ. V was clipped by 0 bases and J by 1 base; unmatched bases: 7. There are 18 residues in the CDR3. CDR3 nucleotide sequence: TGCGCCAGCAGCTTGGCCGGGGGACAGGGGGCAGCGAACACTGAAGCTTTCTTT. This encodes CASSLAGGQGAANTEAFF.

The sample holds many counts of this clonotype. The chain has TRBV5-1 and TRBJ2-1; D ambiguous. The CDR3 extends over 15 amino acids. Germline CDR1 SGHRS, CDR2 YFSETQ. Deletions cut 1 base from V and 0 bases from J, with 8 bases between. The CDR3 sequence is CASSLTASSYNEQFF. CDR3 nucleotides: TGCGCCAGCAGCTTGACGGCGAGCTCCTACAATGAGCAGTTCTTC.

The table lists this clonotype with a few counts. The chain recombines TRBV9 with TRBJ2-2; tentative D call: TRBD2 (5 bases). CDR1 and CDR2 (germline): SGDLS, YYNGEE. V was clipped by 6 bases and J by 5 bases, with 17 bases between them. CDR3 length equals 15 residues. The CDR3 region has the DNA TGTGCCAGCAATGCTGAGGGCTCCCTTACCGGGGAGCTGTTTTTT. This sequence encodes CASNAEGSLTGELFF.

This clonotype was found once. The junction does not match germline at one end; this may be a read error. This chain joins TRBV11-1 and TRBJ2-1; 9 bases align to TRBD2. In germline, CDR1 is SGHAT, CDR2 FQDESV (reference sequence). This CDR3 spans 14 amino acids. The CDR3 DNA reads TGTGCCAGCAGCTTAGGACTAGCGGACAATGAGCAGCTCTTC. This encodes CASSLGLADNEQLF.

This clonotype was seen at least ten times. V usage is TRBV11-2 and J usage is TRBJ2-7; D is ambiguous. Germline V gene data show CDR1 as SGHAT and CDR2 as FQNNGV. The V and J ends lost 0 bases and 8 bases respectively, with 14 bases between them. This CDR3 is 14 amino acids long. CDR3 nucleotides: TGTGCCAGCAGCTTAGACAGGCAAGTAAGGAAGCAGTACTTC. Protein: CASSLDRQVRKQYF.

This clonotype was recorded many times. The junction shows a germline mismatch at one end, possibly a read error. The CDR3 DNA is TGTGCTAGCAGCAGAGGGGGACCCGGGGAGCTGTTTTTT. This translates into CASSRGGPGELFF. The chain is built from TRBV7-7 and TRBJ2-2; D may be TRBD1 (6 bases). The CDR3 length is 13 residues. The V gene's germline CDR1 is SSHAT and CDR2 FNYEAQ (reference sequence).

The chain joins TRBV11-3 to TRBJ2-4; no definite D call. V was clipped by 0 bases and J by 0 bases, with 18 bases between them. Per the germline V gene, CDR1 is SGHNT and CDR2 is YENEEA. CDR3 length equals 19 residues. The CDR3 DNA reads as TGTGCCAGCAGCTTAGATCCATTTACCGGTTCAATAGCCAAAAACATTCAGTACTTC. This translates into CASSLDPFTGSIAKNIQYF.

This clonotype occurred many times. This sequence joins TRBV3-1 and TRBJ2-7; TRBD1 agrees at 8 bases. CDR1 LGHDT and CDR2 YNNKEL come from the germline V gene (reference sequence). This CDR3 comprises 15 residues. The V and J ends lost 4 bases and 3 bases, in that order; junction bases with no gene match: 8. CDR3 region: CASSPGQGRHYEQYF. CDR3 nucleotide sequence: TGTGCCAGCAGCCCCGGACAGGGTAGGCACTACGAGCAGTACTTC.

This clonotype was seen many times. Germline and junction disagree at one end, which may indicate a read error. The chain joins TRBV7-7 to TRBJ2-1; 8 bases line up with TRBD2. From germline, CDR1 is SSHAT and CDR2 FNYEAQ (reference sequence). The CDR3 consists of 14 residues. The DNA for the CDR3 is TGTGCTAGCAGCTCAGCGGGGGATTACAATGAGCAGTTCTTC. It specifies CASSSAGDYNEQFF.

This clonotype was seen many times. J is TRBJ2-2 and V is TRBV6-2 or TRBV6-3, with a weak D call TRBD1 (5 bases). The CDR3 consists of 12 residues. The V end lost 7 bases, the J end lost 6 bases, and 9 bases lay between the germline ends. In germline, CDR1 is MNHEY, CDR2 SVGEGT. CDR3 loop: CASIQGPGELFF. The CDR3 nucleotides are TGTGCCAGCATTCAGGGTCCCGGGGAGCTGTTTTTT.

The V gene is TRBV19, the J gene TRBJ1-5, with a weak D call TRBD1 (5 bases). Germline V gene data show CDR1 as LNHDA and CDR2 as SQIVND (reference sequence). This CDR3 has 16 amino acids. The V gene lost 4 bases and the J gene lost 1 base, with 14 bases spanning the gap. In DNA, the CDR3 is TGTGCCAGTAGTAATCTCGGGGGTGGAAGCAATCAGCCCCAGCATTTT. Translated: CASSNLGGGSNQPQHF.